This T cell receptor (beta chain) was found in a study of blood T cell repertoires in COVID-19. Original analysis: By means of reference gene primer amplification, nucleated cell counts were estimated. Sequencing was performed with immunoSEQ multiplex PCR; in TCRdb, only in-frame clones are kept and a portion is missing. V, J and clone size derive from that table, while D and trimming were established from the DNA sequence. This sample has 100,000 to 150,000 clones, with around nine tenths found just once. Trimming pared 1 base from V and 9 bases from J, leaving 19 bases between. The CDR3 has 16 residues. The germline gives CDR1 SGHVS, CDR2 FQNEAQ.

Sequenced material: peripheral blood. This chain connects TRBV7-8 to TRBJ2-4; a weak D match, TRBD2 (5 bases). This receptor was taken from a woman in her 50s with acute or convalescent COVID-19. The CDR3 sequence is CASSLGAGKASSIQYF. In DNA, the CDR3 is TGTGCCAGCAGCTTAGGAGCCGGGAAGGCCTCCAGCATTCAGTACTTC.